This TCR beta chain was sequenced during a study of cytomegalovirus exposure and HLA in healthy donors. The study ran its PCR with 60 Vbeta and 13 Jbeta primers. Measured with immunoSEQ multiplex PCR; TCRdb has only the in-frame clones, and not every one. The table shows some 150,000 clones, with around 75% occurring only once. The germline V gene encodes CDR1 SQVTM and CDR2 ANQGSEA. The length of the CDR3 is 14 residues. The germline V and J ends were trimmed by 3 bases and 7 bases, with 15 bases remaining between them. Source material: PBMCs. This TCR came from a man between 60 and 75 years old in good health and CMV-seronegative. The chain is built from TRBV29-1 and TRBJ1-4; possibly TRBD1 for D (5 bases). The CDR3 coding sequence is TGCAGCGTTGATCGGCAGGGAAGGGGTGAAAAACTGTTTTTT. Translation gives CSVDRQGRGEKLFF.